The source of this T cell receptor (beta chain) is a study of cytomegalovirus exposure and HLA in healthy donors. Everyone who donated was a healthy bone marrow donor. It was with 60 Vbeta and 13 Jbeta primers that the PCR ran. Clones were read by immunoSEQ multiplex PCR, and TCRdb kept only the in-frame ones, dropping some. The profile shows around 280,000 clones, 80% to 90% of them singletons. Sequenced sample: PBMCs. This sequence was found in a woman aged 18-29 years in good health and CMV-seronegative.

In DNA, the CDR3 is TGTGCCAGCAGTTCGTCGACAGTCCTCTACGAGCAGTACTTC. Translation gives CASSSSTVLYEQYF. V usage is TRBV27 and J usage is TRBJ2-7, with a possible D match to TRBD1 (5 bases). From germline, CDR1 is MNHEY and CDR2 SMNVEV (reference sequence). This CDR3 region has 14 residues. V was cut by 4 bases and J by 3 bases, with 13 bases left in between.